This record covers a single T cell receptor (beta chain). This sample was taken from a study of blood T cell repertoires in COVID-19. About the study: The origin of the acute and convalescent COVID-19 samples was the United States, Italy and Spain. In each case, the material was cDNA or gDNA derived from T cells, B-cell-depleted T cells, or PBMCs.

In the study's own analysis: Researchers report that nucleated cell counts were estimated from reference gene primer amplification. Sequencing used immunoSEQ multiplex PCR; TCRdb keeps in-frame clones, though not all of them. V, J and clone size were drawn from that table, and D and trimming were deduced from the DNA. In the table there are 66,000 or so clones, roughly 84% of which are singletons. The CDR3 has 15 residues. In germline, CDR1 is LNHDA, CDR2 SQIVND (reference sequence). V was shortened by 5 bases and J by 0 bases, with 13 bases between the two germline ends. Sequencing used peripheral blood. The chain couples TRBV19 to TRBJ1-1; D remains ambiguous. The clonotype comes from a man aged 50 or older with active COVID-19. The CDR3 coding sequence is TGTGCCAGTAGTCCTTTATCATACATGAACACTGAAGCTTTCTTT. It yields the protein CASSPLSYMNTEAFF. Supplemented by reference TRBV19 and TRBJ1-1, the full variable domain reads DGGITQSPKYLFRKEGQNVTLSCEQNLNHDAMYWYRQDPGQGLRLIYYSQIVNDFQKGDIAEGYSVSREKKESFPLTVTSAQKNPTAFYLCASSPLSYMNTEAFFGQGTRLTVV.